Sequencing of this T cell receptor beta chain was carried out in a study of cytomegalovirus exposure and HLA in healthy donors. Points from the study as a whole: Confirmation was obtained in vitro that a few CMV-associated chains are specific for CMV antigens.

The CDR3 is 14 residues long. Germline CDR1 SGHDN, CDR2 FVKESK. Deletions cut 4 bases from V and 3 bases from J, with 12 bases between. The PCR employed 60 Vbeta primers together with 13 Jbeta primers. The data were produced by immunoSEQ multiplex PCR, yet TCRdb's version contains in-frame clones alone and is incomplete. The sample has 120,000 or so clones, roughly three fifths seen once. As concerns this clone: Antigen unknown.

The chain combines TRBV14 with TRBJ2-5, with D perhaps TRBD2 (6 bases). This sequence was found in a woman aged 40 to 50 in good health and CMV-seropositive. The sample taken for sequencing was PBMCs. The CDR3 bases are TGTGCCAGCAGCCTCCGGGACTTTAAAGAGACCCAGTACTTC. It specifies CASSLRDFKETQYF.